The next 30 T cell receptor beta chains were all read from a single sample in a study of blood T cell repertoires in COVID-19. Clones were read by immunoSEQ multiplex PCR, and TCRdb kept only the in-frame ones, dropping some. The sample lists 40,000 to 45,000 clones; about 90% were seen once. The sequenced sample was peripheral blood. The source of these receptors is a human donor in a cohort sampled during active COVID-19.

V and J are TRBV3-1 (or the pseudogene TRBV3-2) and TRBJ2-2, with a tentative D call TRBD1 (5 bases). The CDR3 contains 16 residues. Germline V gene data show CDR1 as LGHDT and CDR2 as YNNKEL (reference sequence). Trimming pared 2 bases from V and 3 bases from J, leaving 13 bases between. The CDR3 loop is CASSQMGLAYTGELFF. CDR3 coding DNA: TGTGCCAGCAGCCAAATGGGGCTTGCATACACCGGGGAGCTGTTTTTT.

The gene calls are TRBV28 and TRBJ1-4; 8 bases are a match to TRBD1. V lost 6 bases, J lost 7 bases, and 13 bases stayed unmatched. The germline V gene has CDR1 MDHEN and CDR2 SYDVKM. CDR3 size: 16 residues. The CDR3 sequence is CASRPGGGGIPEKLFF. CDR3 DNA: TGTGCCAGCAGACCAGGGGGCGGAGGTATCCCTGAAAAACTGTTTTTT. The whole variable domain, filled in from reference TRBV28 and TRBJ1-4, reads DVKVTQSSRYLVKRTGEKVFLECVQDMDHENMFWYRQDPGLGLRLIYFSYDVKMKEKGDIPEGYSVSREKKERFSLILESASTNQTSMYLCASRPGGGGIPEKLFFGSGTQLSVL.

J is TRBJ2-1 and V is TRBV7-2, with TRBD1 matching 7 bases. This CDR3 has 13 amino acids. CDR1 and CDR2 from the germline V gene are SGHTA and FQGNSA. Losses at the gene ends were 1 base for V and 9 bases for J; bases not matched to a gene: 3. The CDR3 is CASSLVGGVEQFF. The CDR3 coding sequence is TGTGCCAGCAGCTTAGTAGGGGGCGTTGAGCAGTTCTTC.

The chain links TRBV5-4 to TRBJ1-2, with TRBD1 identical over 9 bases. Unmatched junction bases numbered 7, after V lost 1 base and J lost 6 bases. CDR1 and CDR2 (germline): SGHNT, YYREEE (reference sequence). CDR3 length: 15 residues. This chain's CDR3 is CASSLPTGGMDGYTF. CDR3 in DNA: TGTGCCAGCAGCTTGCCGACAGGGGGGATGGATGGCTACACCTTC.

The J gene is TRBJ2-7, the V gene TRBV15, with D maybe TRBD1 (5 bases). V was clipped by 0 bases and J by 6 bases, with 12 bases between them. Germline CDR1 reads LNHNV; CDR2 reads YYDKDF (reference sequence). The CDR3 contains 14 residues. CDR3 protein: CATSREGVSVEQYF. CDR3 nucleotides: TGTGCCACCAGCAGAGAAGGGGTATCCGTCGAGCAGTACTTC.

The chain has TRBV3-1 (or the pseudogene TRBV3-2) and TRBJ1-6; D is uncertain. Per germline, CDR1 LGHDT and CDR2 YNNKEL (reference sequence). There are 16 residues in the CDR3. V lost 3 bases, J lost 0 bases, and 9 bases lay in between. In DNA form, the CDR3 reads TGTGCCAGCAGCCAGGCATGGAGCTCCTATAATTCACCCCTCCACTTT. It yields the protein CASSQAWSSYNSPLHF.

The V and J genes are TRBV27 and TRBJ2-5; weak D call: TRBD2 (7 bases). CDR3 size: 16 residues. Germline CDR1 is MNHEY and CDR2 is SMNVEV (reference sequence). Trimming took off 6 bases at V and 1 base at J, with 18 bases between the two ends. The CDR3: CASSSRGGGSQETQYF. The CDR3 DNA is TGTGCCAGCAGCTCCCGAGGGGGAGGGTCCCAAGAGACCCAGTACTTC.

The chain uses TRBV7-6 and TRBJ2-7; D is unresolved. Trimming shortened V by 3 bases and J by 0 bases, and 12 bases separated the two germline ends. The CDR3 sequence is 15 residues long. Germline V lookup: CDR1 SGHVS, CDR2 FNYEAQ. As DNA, the CDR3 is TGTGCCAGCAGCTTCGCAGAGGCGAGCTCCTACGAGCAGTACTTC. Protein: CASSFAEASSYEQYF.

This rearrangement joins TRBV5-1 to TRBJ2-5, with no clear D. This CDR3 is built from 15 residues. Deletions cut 1 base from V and 2 bases from J, with 12 bases between. The germline gives CDR1 SGHRS, CDR2 YFSETQ. The CDR3: CASSLSPPPQETQYF. CDR3 nucleotides: TGCGCCAGCAGCTTGAGCCCTCCTCCACAAGAGACCCAGTACTTC.

The V call is TRBV4-2, the J call TRBJ1-3; a weak D match, TRBD1 (6 bases). Germline values: CDR1 LGHNA, CDR2 YNFKEQ. V dropped 4 bases and J dropped 5 bases, with 21 bases sitting between them. The CDR3 sequence is 17 residues long. CDR3 sequence reads: CASSPLGTLDRRNTIYF. As DNA, the CDR3 is TGTGCCAGCAGCCCCCTAGGGACATTAGACCGACGAAACACCATATATTTT.

The V and J genes are TRBV7-3 and TRBJ2-3; the D is unclear. The CDR3 has 14 residues. The V end lost 2 bases, the J end lost 6 bases, and 12 bases lay between the germline ends. CDR1 and CDR2 (germline): SGHTA, FQGTGA. Here the CDR3 reads CASSLRGSYDTQYF. The CDR3 nucleotides read TGTGCCAGCAGCTTACGCGGTAGTTACGATACGCAGTATTTT.

This chain links TRBV6-5 with TRBJ1-4; D not certain. Germline values: CDR1 MNHEY, CDR2 SVGAGI. Between the trimmed V and J ends, which lost 6 bases and 7 bases, there was a span of 18 bases. There are 15 residues in the CDR3. CDR3 loop: CASRGGEVAGEKLFF. The CDR3 DNA follows: TGTGCCAGCAGGGGCGGGGAGGTCGCGGGTGAAAAACTGTTTTTT.

About this clone: Mismatch with germline at one junction end may stem from a read error. The rearrangement uses TRBV2 and TRBJ2-5; D might be TRBD1 (6 bases). The CDR3 length is 12 residues. CDR1 is SNHLY, CDR2 FYNNEI, per germline. DNA of the CDR3: TGTGCCAGCAGTACGGGACAAGGGACCCAGTACTTC. Translated, it gives CASSTGQGTQYF.

The chain links TRBV4-3 to TRBJ1-6; D is perhaps TRBD1 (5 bases). CDR1 is LGHNA and CDR2 is YSLEER in the germline V gene. The CDR3 loop spans 16 amino acids. V was cut by 5 bases and J by 0 bases, with 11 bases left in between. The CDR3 coding sequence is TGCGCCAGCAGCTTCGGACATTTCTCCTATAATTCACCCCTCCACTTT. Translating it yields CASSFGHFSYNSPLHF.

This chain uses TRBV7-9 with TRBJ1-2; the D gene is possibly TRBD1 (6 bases). V lost 2 bases and J lost 8, with 15 bases in between. Germline V gene data show CDR1 as SEHNR and CDR2 as FQNEAQ (reference sequence). The CDR3 spans 14 residues. This CDR3 reads CASSLSGTNLGYTF. Written as DNA, the CDR3 is TGTGCCAGCAGCTTATCAGGGACAAATTTAGGCTACACCTTC.

The V and J genes are TRBV2 and TRBJ2-3, with 12 nucleotides matching TRBD1. CDR1 is SNHLY and CDR2 is FYNNEI in the germline V gene. Germline trimming cut 4 bases from V and 5 bases from J; bases unmatched to any gene: 4. The CDR3 spans 15 residues. In DNA, the CDR3 is TGTGCCAGCAGTGGGGACAGGGGGCAGAAAGATACGCAGTATTTT. It codes for CASSGDRGQKDTQYF.

This chain uses TRBV20-1 with TRBJ2-5; 7 positions agree with TRBD1. CDR3 length equals 16 residues. Germline trimming cut 3 bases from V and 0 bases from J; bases unmatched to any gene: 10. Germline V CDR1 and CDR2: DFQATT, SNEGSKA (reference sequence). CDR3 protein: CSASHYRDRYQETQYF. The DNA for the CDR3 is TGCAGTGCTAGTCACTACCGGGACAGATACCAAGAGACCCAGTACTTC.

This clone appeared once. V usage is TRBV3-1 (or the pseudogene TRBV3-2) and J usage is TRBJ1-1; D might be TRBD1 (6 bases). Germline V gene sequence: CDR1 LGHDT, CDR2 YNNKEL (reference sequence). V lost 3 bases, J lost 7 bases, and 12 bases lay in between. This CDR3 is 13 amino acids long. CDR3 bases: TGTGCCAGCAGCCAGGGGACAACAGGTGAAGCTTTCTTT. As protein: CASSQGTTGEAFF.

V gene TRBV24-1 combines with J gene TRBJ2-6, with TRBD1 matching 9 bases. The CDR3 runs 19 residues. The germline V gene has CDR1 KGHDR and CDR2 SFDVKD. V lost 6 bases, J lost 0 bases, and 11 bases stayed unmatched. The DNA of the CDR3 is TGTGCCACCAGTAGCCGGACAGGGGCTATATTCTCTGGGGCCAACGTCCTGACTTTC. Amino acids: CATSSRTGAIFSGANVLTF.

The V gene is TRBV7-8, the J gene TRBJ2-7; TRBD2 matches 8 bases. CDR3 length equals 16 residues. The trim removed 3 bases at V and 0 bases at J, leaving 7 bases unmatched. Germline V CDR1 and CDR2: SGHVS, FQNEAQ. CDR3 protein: CASSLPTSGLSYEQYF. CDR3 coding DNA: TGTGCCAGCAGCTTGCCTACTAGCGGCCTCTCCTACGAGCAGTACTTC.

The CDR3 DNA is TGTGCCAGCAGTTACCTTCTTAGAGCGGGGCCGTTTTACGAGCAGTACTTC. It specifies CASSYLLRAGPFYEQYF. The chain couples TRBV6-2 or TRBV6-3 to TRBJ2-7; 7 bases agree with TRBD2. After removal of 2 bases from V and 4 bases from J, the junction contained 14 bases not matched to a gene. The germline CDR1 and CDR2 sequences are MNHEY and SVGEGT. The CDR3 is made up of 17 amino acids.

The J gene is TRBJ2-3, the V gene TRBV5-4; 8 positions agree with TRBD1. Germline-derived CDR1 and CDR2 are SGHNT and YYREEE (reference sequence). The CDR3 is 16 residues long. The V gene end was trimmed by 5 bases and the J gene end by 3 bases; junction bases not matched to a gene: 11. The CDR3: CASRGPGTGGTDTQYF. In nucleotides, the CDR3 is TGTGCCAGCAGGGGACCCGGGACAGGAGGGACAGATACGCAGTATTTT.

As DNA, the CDR3 is TGTGCCAGCTTAAGAGGGAACCAAGAGACCCAGTACTTC. It codes for CASLRGNQETQYF. The J gene is TRBJ2-5, the V gene TRBV7-9, with a tentative D call TRBD2 (5 bases). CDR1 is SEHNR, CDR2 FQNEAQ, per germline (reference sequence). The V and J ends lost 8 bases and 0 bases respectively, with 10 bases between them. The CDR3 consists of 13 residues.

The chain is built from TRBV7-6 and TRBJ2-1; TRBD1 matches 9 bases. Unmatched junction bases numbered 5, after V lost 5 bases and J lost 9 bases. Per the germline V gene, CDR1 is SGHVS and CDR2 is FNYEAQ. The CDR3 sequence is 13 residues long. For the CDR3, the DNA is TGTGCCAGCAGCCTCTTGACAGGGGGTGAGCAGTTCTTC. Residues: CASSLLTGGEQFF.

The CDR3 nucleotides read TGTGCCAGTGACCTACAGGGCCATGGCTACACCTTC. Residues: CASDLQGHGYTF. The chain uses TRBV7-2 and TRBJ1-2; tentatively, D is TRBD1 (6 bases). The CDR3 consists of 12 residues. Germline V gives CDR1 SGHTA, CDR2 FQGNSA. Trimming took off 9 bases at V and 6 bases at J, with 14 bases between the two ends. Looking up the rest from reference TRBV7-2 and TRBJ1-2 gives the full variable domain: GAGVSQSPSNKVTEKGKDVELRCDPISGHTALYWYRQSLGQGLEFLIYFQGNSAPDKSGLPSDRFSAERTGGSVSTLTIQRTQQEDSAVYLCASDLQGHGYTFGSGTRLTVV.

V and J are TRBV7-8 and TRBJ2-3; TRBD2 aligns across 7 bases. Germline V gene lookup returns CDR1 SGHVS and CDR2 FQNEAQ. The V segment lost 2 bases and the J segment 13 bases; nucleotides outside the gene matches: 12. This CDR3 contains 14 residues. The CDR3 DNA follows: TGTGCCAGCAGCTTATCGGGTGGGAGGGGAGCGGAGTATTTT. The encoded protein is CASSLSGGRGAEYF.

The V call is TRBV7-2, the J call TRBJ2-1; the match to TRBD2 covers 7 bases. The CDR3 is 12 amino acids. The germline V gene has CDR1 SGHTA and CDR2 FQGNSA. The J segment lost 8 bases and the V segment lost 6 bases, leaving 4 bases of the junction unmatched. The CDR3 coding sequence is TGTGCCAGCAGGGGAGGGCCTTATGAGCAGTTCTTC. Protein: CASRGGPYEQFF.

This chain uses TRBV19 with TRBJ2-3; D is perhaps TRBD1 (6 bases). Trimming left V 3 bases short and J 1 base short, with 11 bases between. The CDR3 contains 15 residues. Germline lookup yields CDR1 LNHDA and CDR2 SQIVND (reference sequence). The CDR3: CASSITGWGTDTQYF. For the CDR3, the DNA is TGTGCCAGTAGTATCACAGGGTGGGGCACAGATACGCAGTATTTT.

This sequence joins TRBV24-1 and TRBJ2-7, with 8 bases identical to TRBD1. Per the germline V gene, CDR1 is KGHDR and CDR2 is SFDVKD. J gave up 3 bases and V 1 base, and 4 bases lay outside the gene matches. CDR3 length equals 15 residues. CDR3 DNA sequence: TGTGCCACCAGTGATTTCACAGGGGGTATCTACGAGCAGTACTTC. Residues: CATSDFTGGIYEQYF.

The rearrangement links TRBV5-1 to TRBJ2-1, with no clear D. V was trimmed by 0 bases and J by 0 bases, leaving 7 bases between them. From germline, CDR1 is SGHRS and CDR2 YFSETQ. The length of the CDR3 is 15 residues. CDR3 amino acids: CASSLGLISYNEQFF. The CDR3 DNA reads as TGCGCCAGCAGCTTGGGACTGATCTCCTACAATGAGCAGTTCTTC.